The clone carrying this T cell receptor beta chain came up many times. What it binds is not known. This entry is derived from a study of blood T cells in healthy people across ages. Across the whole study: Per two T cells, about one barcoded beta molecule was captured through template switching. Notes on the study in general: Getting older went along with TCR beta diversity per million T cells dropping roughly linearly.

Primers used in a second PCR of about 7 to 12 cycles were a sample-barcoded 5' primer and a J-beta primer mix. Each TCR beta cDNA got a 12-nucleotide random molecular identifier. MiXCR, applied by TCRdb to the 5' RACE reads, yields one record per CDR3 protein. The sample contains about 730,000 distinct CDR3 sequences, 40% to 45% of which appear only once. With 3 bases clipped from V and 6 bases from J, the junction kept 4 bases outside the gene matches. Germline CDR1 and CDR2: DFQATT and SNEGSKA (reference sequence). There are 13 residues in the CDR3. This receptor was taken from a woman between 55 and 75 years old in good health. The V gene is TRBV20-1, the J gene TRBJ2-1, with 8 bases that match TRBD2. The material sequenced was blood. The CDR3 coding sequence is TGCAGTGCTAGCGGGAGGGCCGCCAATGAGCAGTTCTTC. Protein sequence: CSASGRAANEQFF.